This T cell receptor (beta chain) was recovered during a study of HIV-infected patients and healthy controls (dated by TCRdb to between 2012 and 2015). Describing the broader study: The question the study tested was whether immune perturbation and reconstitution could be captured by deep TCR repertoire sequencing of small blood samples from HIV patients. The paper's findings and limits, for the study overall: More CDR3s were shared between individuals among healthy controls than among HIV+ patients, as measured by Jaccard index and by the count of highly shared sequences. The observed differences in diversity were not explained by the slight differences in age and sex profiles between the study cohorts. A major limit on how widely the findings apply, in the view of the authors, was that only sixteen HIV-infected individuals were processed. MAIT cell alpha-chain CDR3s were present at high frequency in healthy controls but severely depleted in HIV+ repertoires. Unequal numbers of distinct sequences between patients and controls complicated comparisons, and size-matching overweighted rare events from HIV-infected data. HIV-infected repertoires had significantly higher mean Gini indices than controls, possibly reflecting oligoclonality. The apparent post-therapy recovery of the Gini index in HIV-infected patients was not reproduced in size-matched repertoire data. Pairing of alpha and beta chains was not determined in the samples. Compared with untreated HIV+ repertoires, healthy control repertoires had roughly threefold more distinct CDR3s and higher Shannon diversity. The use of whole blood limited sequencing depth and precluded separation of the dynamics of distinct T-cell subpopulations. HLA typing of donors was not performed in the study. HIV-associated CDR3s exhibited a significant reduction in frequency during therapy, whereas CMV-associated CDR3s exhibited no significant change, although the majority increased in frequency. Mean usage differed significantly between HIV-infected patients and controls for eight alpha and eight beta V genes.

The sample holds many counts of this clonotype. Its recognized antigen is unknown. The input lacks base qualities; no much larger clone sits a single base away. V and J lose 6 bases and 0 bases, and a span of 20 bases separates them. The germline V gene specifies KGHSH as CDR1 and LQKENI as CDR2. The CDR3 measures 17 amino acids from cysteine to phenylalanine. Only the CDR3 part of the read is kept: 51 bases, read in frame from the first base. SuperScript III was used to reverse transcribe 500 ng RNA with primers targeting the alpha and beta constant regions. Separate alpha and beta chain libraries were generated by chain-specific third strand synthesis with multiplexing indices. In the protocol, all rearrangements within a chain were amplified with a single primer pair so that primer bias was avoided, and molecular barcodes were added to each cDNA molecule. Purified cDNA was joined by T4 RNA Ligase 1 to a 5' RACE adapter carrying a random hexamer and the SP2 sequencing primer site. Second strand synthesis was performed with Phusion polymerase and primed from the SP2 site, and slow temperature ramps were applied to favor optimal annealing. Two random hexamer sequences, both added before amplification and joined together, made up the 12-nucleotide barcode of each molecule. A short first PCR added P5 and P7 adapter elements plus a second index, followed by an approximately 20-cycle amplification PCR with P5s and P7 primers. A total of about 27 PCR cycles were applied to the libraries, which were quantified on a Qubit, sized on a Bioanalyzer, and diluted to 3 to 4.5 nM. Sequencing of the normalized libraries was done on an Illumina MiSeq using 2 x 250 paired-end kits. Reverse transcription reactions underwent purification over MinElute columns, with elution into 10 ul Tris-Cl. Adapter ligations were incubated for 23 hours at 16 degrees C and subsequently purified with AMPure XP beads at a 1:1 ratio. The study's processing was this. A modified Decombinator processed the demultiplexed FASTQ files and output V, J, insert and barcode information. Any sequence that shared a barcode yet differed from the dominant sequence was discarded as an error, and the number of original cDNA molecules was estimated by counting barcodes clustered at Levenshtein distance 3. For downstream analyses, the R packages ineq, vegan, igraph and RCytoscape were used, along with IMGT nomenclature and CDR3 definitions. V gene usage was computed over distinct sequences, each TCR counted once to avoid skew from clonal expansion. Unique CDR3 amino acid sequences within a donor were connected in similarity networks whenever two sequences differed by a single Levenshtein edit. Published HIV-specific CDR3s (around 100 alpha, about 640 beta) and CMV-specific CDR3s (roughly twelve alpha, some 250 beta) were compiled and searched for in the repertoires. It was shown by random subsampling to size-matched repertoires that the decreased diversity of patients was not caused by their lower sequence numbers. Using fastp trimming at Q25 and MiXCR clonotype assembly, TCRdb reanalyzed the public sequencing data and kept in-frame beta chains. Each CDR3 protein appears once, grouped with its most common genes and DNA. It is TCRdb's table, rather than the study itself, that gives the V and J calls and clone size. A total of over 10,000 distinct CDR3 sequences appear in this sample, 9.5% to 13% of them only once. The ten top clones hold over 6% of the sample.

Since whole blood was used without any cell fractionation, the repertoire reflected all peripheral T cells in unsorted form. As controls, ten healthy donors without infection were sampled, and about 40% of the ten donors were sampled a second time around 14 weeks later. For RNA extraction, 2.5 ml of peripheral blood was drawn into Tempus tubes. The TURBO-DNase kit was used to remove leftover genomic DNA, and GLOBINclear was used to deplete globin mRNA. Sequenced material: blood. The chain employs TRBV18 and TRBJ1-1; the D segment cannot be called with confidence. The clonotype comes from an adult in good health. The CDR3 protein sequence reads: CASSKDISGRMNTEAFF. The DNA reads TGTGCCAGCTCCAAAGACATTAGCGGACGGATGAACACTGAAGCTTTCTTT. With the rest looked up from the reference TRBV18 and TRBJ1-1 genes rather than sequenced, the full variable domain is NAGVMQNPRHLVRRRGQEARLRCSPMKGHSHVYWYRQLPEEGLKFMVYLQKENIIDESGMPKERFSAEFPKEGPSILRIQQVVRGDSAAYFCASSKDISGRMNTEAFFGQGTRLTVV.